This section outlines one TCR beta chain sequence together with its context. What it binds is unknown. The data stem from a study of cytomegalovirus exposure and HLA in healthy donors. Whole-study findings and limits: Data from an earlier analysis indicated that most TCR beta V segments were productive either about 87% or about 30% of the time.

PCR primers comprised 60 Vbeta and 13 Jbeta primers. Data came from immunoSEQ multiplex PCR; TCRdb stores just in-frame clones and leaves some out. In the table there are about 120,000 clones, around three quarters of which are singletons. The CDR3 consists of 14 residues. The V end lost 4 bases, the J end lost 3 bases, and 11 bases lay between the germline ends. Germline assignment: CDR1 SGHTA and CDR2 FQGTGA. This clonotype was obtained from a man between 18 and 29 years old in good health and CMV-seronegative. Sequencing used PBMCs. V usage is TRBV7-3 and J usage is TRBJ2-3, with a tentative D call TRBD2 (6 bases). The CDR3: CASSSVADTDTQYF. DNA of the CDR3: TGTGCCAGCAGCTCCGTAGCGGATACAGATACGCAGTATTTT.